This TCR beta chain is drawn from a study of early T cells in non-severe SARS-CoV-2 infection (dated by TCRdb to the early 2020s). About the investigation overall: Because TCR sequencing relied on bulk RNA taken from unsorted whole blood, pairing of alpha and beta chains was not possible.

The research as a whole found: VDJdb matching was skewed toward anti-spike CD8 responses and likely underestimated virus-specific expansions by missing private and CD4 specificities.

A case-control design nested within a healthcare worker cohort in London, UK, was used, with weekly nasopharyngeal swab PCR tests and blood sampling performed. Healthcare workers were recruited during the week of the UK lockdown, between 23 and 31 March 2020, and followed weekly for up to about 15 weeks. This clonotype showed up just a few times. There is no known antigen for this receptor. No quality values exist for individual bases; no much larger clone is one base distant. The library was prepared using 5' RACE. TCRdb names NextSeq 500 as the instrument used. Unique molecular identifiers were attached to individual cDNA molecules in the TCR library protocol so that sequencing error and PCR bias could be corrected. Both TCR alpha and beta chains were sequenced, and tight co-correlation was observed between alpha and beta sequence abundances in each sample. Concerning the study's data processing: V gene, J gene and CDR3 annotation of TCR sequences was performed with Decombinator V4. Expanded TCRs were defined as changing significantly between any two time points under a Poisson model with p below 0.0001. TCR abundances were normalised to the total number of TCRs sequenced in each sample and reported as counts per million. VDJdb, accessed on 1 November 2021, was searched for TCRs annotated for CMV, EBV and SARS-CoV-2, and TCRs annotated for more than one antigen were excluded. Starting from the raw public reads, TCRdb applied fastp trimming at Q25, assembled clones with MiXCR and retained in-frame beta chains. A single entry per CDR3 protein holds the most common genes and DNA from its merged rows. The authors' filters were not applied to this entry. This sample has more than 35,000 distinct CDR3 sequences in its table, and roughly 6% of those were observed once. Approximately 6% of the sample lies in the top ten.

The sample taken for sequencing was whole blood. The clonotype was recovered from an adult who was a healthcare worker with PCR-confirmed SARS-CoV-2 infection or an uninfected control (not recorded which).

CDR3 region: CRKYSGANVLTF. The nucleotide sequence is TGCAGAAAGTACTCTGGGGCCAACGTCCTGACTTTC. The chain is encoded by TRBV29-1 joined to TRBJ2-6; no D gene is confidently identified. Taken from cysteine to phenylalanine, the CDR3 has 12 residues. Just the 36-base CDR3 DNA is kept, in frame starting at base 1. CDR1 SQVTM and CDR2 ANQGSEA were looked up in the germline V gene.